A selection of T cell receptor beta chains follows, all from one sample in a study of OX40 agonist ivuxolimab in advanced cancers. Generated by immunoSEQ multiplex PCR, the TCRdb table keeps only in-frame clones and is missing some. The table records roughly 70,000 clones, about 90% of them present only once. The sample consisted of CD4+ or CD8+ T cells sorted from blood, taken in a trial of the OX40 agonist ivuxolimab. The receptors derive from an adult with an advanced solid tumor such as melanoma, head and neck, liver or kidney cancer. Each CDR3 is given with its conserved first and last residue. A D gene is named only where the DNA matches it firmly. Clone size, where shown, is once, few, many, or a class for clones that have expanded.

clone_size	v_call	d_call	j_call	cdr3_aa	cdr3_nt
NA	TRBV4-1	NA	TRBJ2-1	CASSQVLQSDGLARRNEQFF	TGCGCCAGCAGCCAAGTCTTACAATCGGACGGGCTAGCGAGACGAAATGAGCAGTTCTTC
NA	TRBV6-5	NA	TRBJ2-2	CASHRQEGGTGELFF	TGTGCCAGTCATCGACAGGAAGGGGGCACCGGGGAGCTGTTTTTT
NA	TRBV7-8	NA	TRBJ1-5	CASSLVGYGSDQPQHF	TGTGCCAGCAGCTTAGTCGGGTACGGGTCGGATCAGCCCCAGCATTTT
NA	TRBV12-5	TRBD2	TRBJ2-2	CASGPGLARGELFF	TGTGCTAGTGGTCCAGGACTAGCGCGGGGGGAGCTGTTTTTT
NA	TRBV6-5	NA	TRBJ2-7	CASNRPSYEQYF	TGTGCCAGCAACCGACCTAGTTACGAGCAGTACTTC
NA	TRBV6-1	NA	TRBJ1-5	CASSLGYSNQPQHF	TGTGCCAGCAGTCTGGGGTATAGCAATCAGCCCCAGCATTTT
once	TRBV7-9	NA	TRBJ2-5	CASSLEMYQETQYF	TGTGCCAGCAGCTTAGAGATGTACCAAGAGACCCAGTACTTC
NA	TRBV7-3	NA	TRBJ2-6	CASASGANVLTF	TGTGCCAGCGCCTCTGGGGCCAACGTCCTGACTTTC
NA	TRBV5-5	TRBD1	TRBJ1-5	CASSPQGSNQPQHF	TGTGCCAGCAGCCCACAGGGGTCCAATCAGCCCCAGCATTTT
NA	TRBV29-1	NA	TRBJ1-3	CSVESRVSGNTIYF	TGCAGCGTTGAATCCAGGGTCTCTGGAAACACCATATATTTT
NA	TRBV7-8	NA	TRBJ1-3	CASSRTFRGNSGNTIYF	TGTGCCAGCAGCCGTACGTTCCGCGGAAACTCTGGAAACACCATATATTTT
NA	TRBV21-1	NA	TRBJ1-3	CASSKAEVESSGNTIYF	TGTGCCAGCAGCAAAGCGGAGGTTGAGAGCTCTGGAAACACCATATATTTT
NA	TRBV7-9	TRBD1	TRBJ1-5	CASSQTGAGVSNQPQHF	TGTGCCAGCAGCCAGACAGGGGCCGGGGTTAGCAATCAGCCCCAGCATTTT
NA	TRBV7-3	NA	TRBJ1-2	CASSRTGTDGYTF	TGTGCCAGCAGCCGAACCGGGACGGATGGCTACACCTTC
NA	TRBV7-2	NA	TRBJ1-2	CASSLSIGQRFNYGYTF	TGTGCCAGCAGCTTATCAATCGGACAGAGATTTAACTATGGCTACACCTTC
NA	TRBV19	TRBD1	TRBJ2-2	CASRSGTGVDTGELFF	TGTGCCAGTAGGTCCGGGACAGGGGTGGACACCGGGGAGCTGTTTTTT
NA	TRBV28	NA	TRBJ2-5	CASTKSPGEETQYF	TGTGCCAGCACCAAAAGTCCAGGTGAAGAGACCCAGTACTTC
NA	TRBV19	NA	TRBJ2-5	CASRTGQRLQETQYF	TGTGCCAGTAGAACCGGACAGCGGCTCCAAGAGACCCAGTACTTC
NA	TRBV5-6	TRBD1	TRBJ1-1	CASSRTGFMNTEAFF	TGTGCCAGCAGCCGGACAGGGTTCATGAACACTGAAGCTTTCTTT
NA	TRBV12-5	NA	TRBJ1-1	CASGLIGSGTRNTEAFF	TGTGCTAGTGGCTTGATAGGATCAGGGACACGGAACACTGAAGCTTTCTTT
NA	TRBV18	NA	TRBJ2-4	CASSPLGDSWAKNIQYF	TGTGCCAGCTCACCCCTTGGGGACTCTTGGGCCAAAAACATTCAGTACTTC
NA	TRBV29-1	NA	TRBJ1-2	CSVESSYGYTF	TGCAGCGTTGAGAGCTCCTATGGCTACACCTTC
NA	TRBV11-1	NA	TRBJ2-2	CASSSQNRERNPELFF	TGTGCCAGCAGCTCCCAGAACAGGGAGAGGAACCCAGAGCTGTTTTTT
NA	TRBV5-1	TRBD1	TRBJ1-1	CASSPVTGGSTEAFF	TGCGCCAGCAGCCCGGTGACAGGGGGGAGCACTGAAGCTTTCTTT
NA	TRBV6-5	NA	TRBJ2-1	CASSRTWPPHEQFF	TGTGCCAGCAGTAGAACGTGGCCCCCCCATGAGCAGTTCTTC
once	TRBV5-1	NA	TRBJ2-2	CASTPGIAVNTGELFF	TGCGCCAGCACCCCTGGGATAGCGGTGAACACCGGGGAGCTGTTTTTT
NA	TRBV28	NA	TRBJ1-1	CASGRLRNTEAFF	TGTGCCTCGGGTCGTCTCAGGAACACTGAAGCTTTCTTT
once	TRBV19	NA	TRBJ1-1	CASSFPGRDTEAFF	TGTGCCAGTAGCTTTCCCGGACGGGACACTGAAGCTTTCTTT
NA	TRBV6-1	NA	TRBJ2-3	CASSPGDTQYF	TGTGCCAGCAGTCCCGGCGATACGCAGTATTTT
few	TRBV19	TRBD2	TRBJ2-7	CASSYTSGKVYEQYF	TGTGCCAGTAGTTATACTAGCGGGAAAGTCTACGAGCAGTACTTC
NA	TRBV10-3	TRBD1	TRBJ1-2	CAISFAQGNYGYTF	TGTGCCATCAGTTTTGCACAGGGGAACTATGGCTACACCTTC
NA	TRBV19	TRBD1	TRBJ1-5	CASSRWDRDYQPQHF	TGTGCCAGTAGTAGGTGGGACAGGGACTATCAGCCCCAGCATTTT
NA	TRBV6-6	NA	TRBJ1-3	CASSYSGNSGNTIYF	TGTGCCAGCAGTTACTCGGGAAACTCTGGAAACACCATATATTTT
NA	TRBV27	TRBD2	TRBJ2-2	CASTGAGGVPTGELFF	TGTGCCAGCACAGGGGCGGGAGGCGTACCCACCGGGGAGCTGTTTTTT
NA	TRBV7-3	TRBD1	TRBJ1-6	CASSLTGTENSPLHF	TGTGCCAGCAGCTTAACCGGGACAGAAAATTCACCCCTCCACTTT
NA	TRBV6-1	TRBD1	TRBJ2-7	CASRADRGSYEQYF	TGTGCCAGCAGAGCCGACAGGGGCTCCTACGAGCAGTACTTC
NA	TRBV4-1	TRBD1	TRBJ1-1	CASSSDRGSTEAFF	TGCGCCAGCAGCTCGGACAGGGGTTCCACTGAAGCTTTCTTT
NA	TRBV19	NA	TRBJ1-1	CASSILLGIEAFF	TGTGCCAGTAGTATCTTGTTGGGTATTGAAGCTTTCTTT
NA	TRBV15	TRBD2	TRBJ2-7	CATSRDLRESGEQYF	TGTGCCACCAGCAGAGATTTGCGGGAGTCAGGCGAGCAGTACTTC
NA	TRBV4-1	NA	TRBJ2-1	CASSQERGSLSPRNEQFF	TGCGCCAGCAGCCAAGAACGAGGCTCCCTGAGCCCGCGGAATGAGCAGTTCTTC